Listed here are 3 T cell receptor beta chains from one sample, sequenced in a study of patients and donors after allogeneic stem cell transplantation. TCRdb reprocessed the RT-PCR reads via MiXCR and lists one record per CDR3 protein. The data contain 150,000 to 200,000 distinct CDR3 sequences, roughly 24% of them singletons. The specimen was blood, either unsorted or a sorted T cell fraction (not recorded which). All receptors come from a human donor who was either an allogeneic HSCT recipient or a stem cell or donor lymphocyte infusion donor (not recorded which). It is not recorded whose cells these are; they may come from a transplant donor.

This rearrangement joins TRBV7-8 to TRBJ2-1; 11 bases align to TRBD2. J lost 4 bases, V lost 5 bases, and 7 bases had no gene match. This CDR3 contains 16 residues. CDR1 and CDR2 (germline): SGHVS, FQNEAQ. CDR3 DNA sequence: TGTGCCAGCAGCCCCGATAGACTAGCGGGGTACAATGAGCAGTTCTTC. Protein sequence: CASSPDRLAGYNEQFF.

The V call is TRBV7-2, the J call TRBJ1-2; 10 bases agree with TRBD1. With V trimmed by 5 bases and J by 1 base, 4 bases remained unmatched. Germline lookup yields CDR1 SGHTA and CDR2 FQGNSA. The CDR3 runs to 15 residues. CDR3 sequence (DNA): TGTGCCAGCAGCCCTGGGGACAGGGGTAACTATGGCTACACCTTC. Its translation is CASSPGDRGNYGYTF.

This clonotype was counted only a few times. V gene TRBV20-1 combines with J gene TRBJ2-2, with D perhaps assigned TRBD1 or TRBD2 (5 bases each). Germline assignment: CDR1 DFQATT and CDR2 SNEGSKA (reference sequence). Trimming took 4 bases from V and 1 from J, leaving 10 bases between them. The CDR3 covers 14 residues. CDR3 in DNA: TGCAGTGCTACCGGGACCCGGAACACCGGGGAGCTGTTTTTT. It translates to CSATGTRNTGELFF.